What follows describes a single TCR beta chain. Its matching antigen is unknown. The record originates from a study of vaccination and CD4 T cells after COVID-19. Across the study: Nasal swab PCR had detected SARS-CoV-2 in convalescent patients, ten or so mild and one severe.

Oncomine TCR Beta short-read sequencing was applied to DNA from cultured CD4+ T cells. One entry per CDR3 protein, called by TCRdb with MiXCR from the PCR reads. The sample shows more than 20,000 distinct CDR3 sequences, 70% of them seen only once. Specified treatment: roughly 11-day PBMC culture with coronavirus spike peptide pools or control peptides (ViraFEST assay). The CDR3 is 17 residues long. Looked up from germline, CDR1 is KGHDR and CDR2 is SFDVKD. Trimming pared 2 bases from V and 2 bases from J, leaving 15 bases between. The chain links TRBV24-1 to TRBJ1-5; a weak D match, TRBD1 (5 bases). The source is a human donor who had recovered from COVID-19. The sequencing input was CD4+ T cells from blood, cultured in vitro. The CDR3 DNA reads as TGTGCCACCAGTGATTCGGGACGCGGAGTTGGCAATCAGCCCCAGCATTTT. Protein: CATSDSGRGVGNQPQHF.